The present TCR beta chain was sequenced within a study of T cell responses to AZD1222 COVID-19 vaccine. About the study: Samples with a second dose at about 4 or about 12 weeks were pooled together.

Note on this clone: Its antigen is unknown.

Generated by immunoSEQ multiplex PCR, the TCRdb table keeps only in-frame clones and is missing some. The sample contains more than 75,000 clones, roughly nine tenths of which appear only once. Findings of the study overall: Just a handful of people given AZD1222 tested seropositive at baseline.

Material: peripheral blood, obtained on day 0 of AZD1222 vaccination. The receptor was derived from an adult in good health.

This CDR3 reads CASSEEGTQEQFF. As DNA, the CDR3 is TGTGCCAGCAGTGAAGAAGGGACACAGGAGCAGTTCTTC. The chain joins TRBV2 to TRBJ2-1; weak D call: TRBD1 (6 bases). V lost 1 base to trimming and J lost 10 bases, with 11 bases between them. From germline, CDR1 is SNHLY and CDR2 FYNNEI. This CDR3 comprises 13 residues.